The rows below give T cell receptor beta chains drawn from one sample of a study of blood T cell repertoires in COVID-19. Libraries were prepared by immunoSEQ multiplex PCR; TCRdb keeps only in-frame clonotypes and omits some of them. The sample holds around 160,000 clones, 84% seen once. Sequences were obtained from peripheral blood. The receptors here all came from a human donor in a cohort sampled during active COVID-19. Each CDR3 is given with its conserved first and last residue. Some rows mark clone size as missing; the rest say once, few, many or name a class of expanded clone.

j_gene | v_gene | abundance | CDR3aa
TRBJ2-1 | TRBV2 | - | CASRTSRGNYNEQFF
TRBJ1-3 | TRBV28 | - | CASSVRDRGFGNTIYF
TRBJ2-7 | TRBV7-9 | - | CASGTGQGFYEQYF
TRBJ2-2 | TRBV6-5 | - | CASSYGPGGSGELFF
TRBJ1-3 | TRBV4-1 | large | CASSQELVVGLAGNTIYF
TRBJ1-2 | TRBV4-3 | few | CASSQDQQRGQRYGYTF
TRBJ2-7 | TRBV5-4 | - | CASSLDGTPLEQYF
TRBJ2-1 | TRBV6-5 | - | CASSPRQYNEQFF
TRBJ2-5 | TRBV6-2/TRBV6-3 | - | CASSYRGQPRETQYF
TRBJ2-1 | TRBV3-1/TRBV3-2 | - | CASSLGPGLAPNEQFF
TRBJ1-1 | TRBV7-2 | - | CASSPFDRANTEAFF
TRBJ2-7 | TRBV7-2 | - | CASSLDLYEQYF
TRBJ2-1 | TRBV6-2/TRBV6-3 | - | CASSLSESNEQFF
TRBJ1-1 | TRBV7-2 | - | CASSSYTLNTEAFF
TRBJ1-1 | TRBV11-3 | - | CASSLSSLMNTEAFF
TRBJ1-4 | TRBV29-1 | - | CSVAVSSRGEKLFF
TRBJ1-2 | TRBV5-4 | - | CASSAGQGAYGYTF
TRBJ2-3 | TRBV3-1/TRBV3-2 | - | CASSSTYLAGYDTQYF
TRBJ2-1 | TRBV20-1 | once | CSAGLAIEQFF
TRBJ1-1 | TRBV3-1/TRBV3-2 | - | CASSQDEGWNTEAFF
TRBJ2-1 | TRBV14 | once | CASSSGGWGQFF
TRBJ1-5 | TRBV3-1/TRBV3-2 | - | CASSQAQGQPQHF
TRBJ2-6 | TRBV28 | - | CASSPRQLTGANVLTF
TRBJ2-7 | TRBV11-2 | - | CASSLDLISSYEQYF
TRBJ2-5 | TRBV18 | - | CASSPNPGETQYF
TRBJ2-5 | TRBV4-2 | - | CASSQGRGRGKGETQYF
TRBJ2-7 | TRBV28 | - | CASRKKGTTYEQYF
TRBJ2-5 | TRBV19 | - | CASSIDPSGTQYF
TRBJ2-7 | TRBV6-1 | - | CATCDRDNYEQYF
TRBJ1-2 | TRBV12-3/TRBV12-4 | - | CASSLGGVYGYTF
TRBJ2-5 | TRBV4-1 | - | CASSPASQRKTQYF
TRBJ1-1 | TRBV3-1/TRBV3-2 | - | CASSHVEENTEAFF
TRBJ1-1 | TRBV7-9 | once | CASSLAGTGKNTEAFF
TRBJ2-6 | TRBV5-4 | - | CASSKTRTTGANVLTF
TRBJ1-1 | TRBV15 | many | CATSREKGANTEAFF
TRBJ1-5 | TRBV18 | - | CASSRASPVGNQPQHF
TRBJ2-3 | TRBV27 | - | CASSLSVGQSQYF
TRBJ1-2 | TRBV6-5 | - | CASSLGGTGTKGYTF
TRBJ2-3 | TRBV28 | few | CASSFRTGGNTQYF
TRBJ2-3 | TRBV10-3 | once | CAIKPGLAGALRSTDTQYF
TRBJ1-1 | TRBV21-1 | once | CASSSSLGTGLTEAFF
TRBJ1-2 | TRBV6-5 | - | CASRTMGRVYGYTF
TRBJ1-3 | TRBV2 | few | CASSPGQGSGNTIYF
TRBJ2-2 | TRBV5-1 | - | CASRGLAGGTNTGELFF
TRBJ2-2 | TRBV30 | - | CAWSLGVNTGELFF
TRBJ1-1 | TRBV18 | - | CASSPARQQNTEAFF
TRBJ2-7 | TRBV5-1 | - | CASSDTTYEQYF
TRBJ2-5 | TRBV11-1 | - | CASSAGTSSRETQYF
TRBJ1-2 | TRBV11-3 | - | CASSSGTTGGYTF
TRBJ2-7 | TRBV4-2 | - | CASSHGTSADYEQYF
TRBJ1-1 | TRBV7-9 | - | CASRRRVNTEAFF
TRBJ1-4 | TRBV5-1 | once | CASSRGLVNEKLFF